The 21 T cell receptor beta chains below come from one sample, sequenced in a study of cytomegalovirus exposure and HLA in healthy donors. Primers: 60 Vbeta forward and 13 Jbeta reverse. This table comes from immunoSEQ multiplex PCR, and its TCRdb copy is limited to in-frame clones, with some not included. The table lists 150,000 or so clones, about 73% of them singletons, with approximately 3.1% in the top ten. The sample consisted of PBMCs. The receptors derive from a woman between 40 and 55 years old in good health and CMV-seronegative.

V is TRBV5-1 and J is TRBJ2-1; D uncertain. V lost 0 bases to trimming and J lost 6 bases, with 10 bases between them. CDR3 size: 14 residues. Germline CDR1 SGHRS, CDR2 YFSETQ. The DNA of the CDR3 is TGCGCCAGCAGCTTGGGGGCCTATCTCAATGAGCAGTTCTTC. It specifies CASSLGAYLNEQFF.

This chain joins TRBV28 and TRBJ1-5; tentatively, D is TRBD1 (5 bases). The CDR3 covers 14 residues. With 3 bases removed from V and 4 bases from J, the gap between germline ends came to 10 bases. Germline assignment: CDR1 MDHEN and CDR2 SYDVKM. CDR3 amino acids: CASSLWGENQPQHF. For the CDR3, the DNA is TGTGCCAGCAGTTTGTGGGGGGAGAATCAGCCCCAGCATTTT.

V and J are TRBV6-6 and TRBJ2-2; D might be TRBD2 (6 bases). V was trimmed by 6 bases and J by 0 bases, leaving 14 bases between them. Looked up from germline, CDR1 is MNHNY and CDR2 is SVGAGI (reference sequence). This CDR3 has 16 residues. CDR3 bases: TGTGCCAGCAGGTCGGCGGAGGGGACGAACACCGGGGAGCTGTTTTTT. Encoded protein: CASRSAEGTNTGELFF.

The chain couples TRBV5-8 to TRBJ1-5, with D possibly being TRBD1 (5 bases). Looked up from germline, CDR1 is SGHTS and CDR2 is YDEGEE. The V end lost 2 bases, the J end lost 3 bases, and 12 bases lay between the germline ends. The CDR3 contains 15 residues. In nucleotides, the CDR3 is TGTGCCAGCAGCTTAAGGGTCAGGGACAATCAGCCCCAGCATTTT. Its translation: CASSLRVRDNQPQHF.

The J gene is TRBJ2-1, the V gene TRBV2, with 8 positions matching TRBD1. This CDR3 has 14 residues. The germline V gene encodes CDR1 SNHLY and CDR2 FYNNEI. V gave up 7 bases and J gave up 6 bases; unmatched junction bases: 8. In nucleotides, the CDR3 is TGTGCCAGCATTGCGGACAGGGTGGGCAATGAGCAGTTCTTC. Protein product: CASIADRVGNEQFF.

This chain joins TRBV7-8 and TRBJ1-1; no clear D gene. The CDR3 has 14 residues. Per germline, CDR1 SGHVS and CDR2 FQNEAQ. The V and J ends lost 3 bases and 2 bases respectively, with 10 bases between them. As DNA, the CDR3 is TGTGCCAGCAGCTTGCTTCAGGCTAACACTGAAGCTTTCTTT. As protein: CASSLLQANTEAFF.

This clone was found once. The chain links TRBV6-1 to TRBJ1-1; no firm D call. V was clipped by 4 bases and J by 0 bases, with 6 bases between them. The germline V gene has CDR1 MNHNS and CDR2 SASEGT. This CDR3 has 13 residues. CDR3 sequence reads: CASSGDLNTEAFF. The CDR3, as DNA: TGTGCCAGCAGTGGAGACTTGAACACTGAAGCTTTCTTT.

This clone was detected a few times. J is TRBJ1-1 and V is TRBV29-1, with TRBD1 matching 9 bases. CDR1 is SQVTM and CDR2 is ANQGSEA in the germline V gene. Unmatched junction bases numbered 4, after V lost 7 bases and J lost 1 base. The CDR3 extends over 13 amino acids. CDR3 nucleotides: TGCAGCGCTGGACAGGGGCGGAACACTGAAGCTTTCTTT. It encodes CSAGQGRNTEAFF.

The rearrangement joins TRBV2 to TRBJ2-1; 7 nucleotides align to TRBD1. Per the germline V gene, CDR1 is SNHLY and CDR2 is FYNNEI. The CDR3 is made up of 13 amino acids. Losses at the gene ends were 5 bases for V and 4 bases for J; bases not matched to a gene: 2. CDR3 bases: TGTGCCAGCAGTTGGGACAGTTACAATGAGCAGTTCTTC. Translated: CASSWDSYNEQFF.

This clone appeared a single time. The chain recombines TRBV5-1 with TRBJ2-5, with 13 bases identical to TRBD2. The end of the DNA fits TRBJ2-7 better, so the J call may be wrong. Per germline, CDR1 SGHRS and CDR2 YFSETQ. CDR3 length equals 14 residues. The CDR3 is CASSWGLAGYEQYF. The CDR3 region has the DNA TGCGCCAGCAGCTGGGGACTAGCGGGGTACGAGCAGTACTTC.

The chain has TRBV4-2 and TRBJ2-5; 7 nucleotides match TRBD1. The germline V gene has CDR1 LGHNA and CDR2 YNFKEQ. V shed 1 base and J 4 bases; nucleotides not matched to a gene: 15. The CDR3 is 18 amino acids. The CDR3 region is CASSQARDSRPAGETQYF. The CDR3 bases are TGTGCCAGCAGCCAAGCCCGGGACAGCCGGCCGGCGGGAGAGACCCAGTACTTC.

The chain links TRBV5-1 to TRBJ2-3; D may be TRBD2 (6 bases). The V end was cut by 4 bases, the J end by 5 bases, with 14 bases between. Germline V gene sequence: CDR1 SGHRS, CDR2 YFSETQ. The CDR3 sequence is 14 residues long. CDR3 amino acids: CASSNSGSKDTQYF. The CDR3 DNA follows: TGCGCCAGCAGCAATAGCGGCTCGAAAGATACGCAGTATTTT. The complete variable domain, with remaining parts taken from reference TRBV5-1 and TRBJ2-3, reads KAGVTQTPRYLIKTRGQQVTLSCSPISGHRSVSWYQQTPGQGLQFLFEYFSETQRNKGNFPGRFSGRQFSNSRSEMNVSTLELGDSALYLCASSNSGSKDTQYFGPGTRLTVL.

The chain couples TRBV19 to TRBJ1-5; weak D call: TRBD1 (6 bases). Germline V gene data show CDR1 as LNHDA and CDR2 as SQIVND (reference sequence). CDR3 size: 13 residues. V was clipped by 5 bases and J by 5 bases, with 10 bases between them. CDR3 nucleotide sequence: TGTGCCAGTAGTTTACAGGGAGATCAGCCCCAGCATTTT. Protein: CASSLQGDQPQHF.

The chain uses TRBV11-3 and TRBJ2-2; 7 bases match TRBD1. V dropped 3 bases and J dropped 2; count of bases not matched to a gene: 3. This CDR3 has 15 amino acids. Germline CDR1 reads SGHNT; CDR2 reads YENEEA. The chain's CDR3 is CASSFTGDNTGELFF. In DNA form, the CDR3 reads TGTGCCAGCAGCTTTACAGGGGACAACACCGGGGAGCTGTTTTTT.

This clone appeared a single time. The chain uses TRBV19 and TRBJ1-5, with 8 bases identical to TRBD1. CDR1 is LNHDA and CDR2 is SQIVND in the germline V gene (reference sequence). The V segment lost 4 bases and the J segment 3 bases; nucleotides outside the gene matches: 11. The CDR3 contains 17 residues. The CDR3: CASSSDRGATYNQPQHF. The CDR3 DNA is TGTGCCAGTAGTAGTGACAGGGGTGCAACTTACAATCAGCCCCAGCATTTT.

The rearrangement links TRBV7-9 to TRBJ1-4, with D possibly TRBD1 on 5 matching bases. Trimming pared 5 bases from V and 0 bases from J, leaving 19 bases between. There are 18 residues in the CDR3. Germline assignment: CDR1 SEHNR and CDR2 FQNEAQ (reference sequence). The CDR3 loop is CASSPRTRGTPTNEKLFF. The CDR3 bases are TGTGCCAGCAGCCCAAGGACGCGGGGGACTCCAACTAATGAAAAACTGTTTTTT.

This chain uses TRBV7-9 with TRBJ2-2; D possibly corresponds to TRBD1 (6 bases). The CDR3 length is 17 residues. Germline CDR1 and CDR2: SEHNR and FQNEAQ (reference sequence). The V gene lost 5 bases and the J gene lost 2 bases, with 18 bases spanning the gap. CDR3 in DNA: TGTGCCAGCAGCGACCCGGGACACATCCTCAACACCGGGGAGCTGTTTTTT. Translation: CASSDPGHILNTGELFF.

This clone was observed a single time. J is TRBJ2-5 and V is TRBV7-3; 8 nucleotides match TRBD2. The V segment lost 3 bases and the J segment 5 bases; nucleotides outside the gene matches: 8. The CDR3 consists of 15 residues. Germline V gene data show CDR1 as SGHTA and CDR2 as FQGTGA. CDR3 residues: CASSFNGGARETQYF. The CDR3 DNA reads TGTGCCAGCAGCTTTAACGGGGGGGCCCGCGAGACCCAGTACTTC. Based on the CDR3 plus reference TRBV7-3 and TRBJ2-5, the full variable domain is GAGVSQTPSNKVTEKGKYVELRCDPISGHTALYWYRQSLGQGPEFLIYFQGTGAADDSGLPNDRFFAVRPEGSVSTLKIQRTERGDSAVYLCASSFNGGARETQYFGPGTRLLVL.

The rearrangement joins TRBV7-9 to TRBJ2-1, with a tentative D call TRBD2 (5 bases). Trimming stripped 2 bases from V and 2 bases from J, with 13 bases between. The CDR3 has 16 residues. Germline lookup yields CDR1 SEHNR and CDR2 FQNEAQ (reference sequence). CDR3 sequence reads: CASSLLTGIAYNEQFF. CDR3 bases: TGTGCCAGCAGCTTATTGACGGGGATCGCCTACAATGAGCAGTTCTTC.

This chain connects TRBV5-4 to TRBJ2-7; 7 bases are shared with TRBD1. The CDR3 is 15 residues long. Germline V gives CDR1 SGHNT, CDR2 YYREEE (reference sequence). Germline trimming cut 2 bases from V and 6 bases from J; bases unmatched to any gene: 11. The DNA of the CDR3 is TGTGCCAGCAGCTTACAGGGGACCTCTTTTTTCGAGCAGTACTTC. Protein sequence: CASSLQGTSFFEQYF.

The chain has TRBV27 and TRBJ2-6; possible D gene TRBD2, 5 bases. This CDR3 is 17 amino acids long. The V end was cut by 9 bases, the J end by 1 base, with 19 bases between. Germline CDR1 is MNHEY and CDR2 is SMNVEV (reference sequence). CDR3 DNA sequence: TGTGCCAGTAACCCGAGCGGATTCGGTTCTGGGGCCAACGTCCTGACTTTC. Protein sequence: CASNPSGFGSGANVLTF.